This TCR beta chain derives from a study of T-cell memory formation after mild COVID-19. There are a few counts of this clonotype. CDR3 length: 14 amino acids. Germline V gene lookup returns CDR1 LGHNA and CDR2 YNFKEQ. V was pared by 1 base and J by 3 bases, with 10 bases between. TCRdb reprocessed the 5' RACE reads with MiXCR, giving one entry per CDR3 protein. The table includes a few hundred thousand distinct CDR3 sequences, roughly 23% detected once. The clonotype comes from an adult woman who had mild COVID-19 (a few samples of this study predate the infection). Cell type and time point are not known. The V gene is TRBV4-2, the J gene TRBJ2-7, with D tentatively TRBD1 (6 bases). Source material: PBMCs or a T cell subset sorted from them (not recorded which). The CDR3, as DNA: TGTGCCAGCAGCCAAGTGGAAGGGGGCTACGAGCAGTACTTC. It yields the protein CASSQVEGGYEQYF.